A selection of T cell receptor beta chains follows, all from one sample in a study of blood T cells in healthy people across ages. Using its own MiXCR run on the 5' RACE reads, TCRdb lists one record per CDR3 protein. The repertoire has around 870,000 distinct CDR3 sequences, roughly 26% of them found once; the top ten carry around 16%. The sequencing sample was made of blood. The origin of the receptors is a woman older than 75 in good health. Each CDR3 is given with its conserved first and last residue. D genes are given only for firm matches. Only some rows state a clone size, as once, few, many or a class for expanded clones.

D	size	V	J	CDR3	DNA
NA	NA	TRBV4-2	TRBJ2-1	CASSQEVVDEQFF	TGTGCCAGCAGCCAAGAGGTCGTGGATGAGCAGTTCTTC
NA	many	TRBV6-2/TRBV6-3	TRBJ2-6	CASIKDGANVLTF	TGTGCCAGCATCAAAGATGGGGCCAACGTCCTGACTTTC
NA	NA	TRBV24-1	TRBJ1-5	CATSPRGFQPQHF	TGTGCCACCAGCCCCAGGGGTTTTCAGCCCCAGCATTTT
TRBD1	many	TRBV7-2	TRBJ2-3	CASSSRGRTDTQYF	TGTGCCAGCAGCTCCAGGGGGCGAACAGATACGCAGTATTTT
TRBD1	NA	TRBV18	TRBJ1-5	CASSPPGQGRNQPQHF	TGTGCCAGCTCACCACCGGGACAGGGGCGAAATCAGCCCCAGCATTTT
TRBD1	NA	TRBV5-1	TRBJ2-7	CASSVGTGPFQQYF	TGCGCCAGCAGCGTCGGGACAGGCCCCTTTCAGCAGTACTTC
TRBD2	many	TRBV18	TRBJ2-1	CASSPSGGVHEQFF	TGTGCCAGCTCACCCTCGGGGGGGGTCCATGAGCAGTTCTTC
NA	few	TRBV7-9	TRBJ1-5	CASSLASVVGQPQHF	TGTGCCAGCAGCTTAGCCAGTGTAGTTGGTCAGCCCCAGCATTTT
TRBD1	few	TRBV5-8	TRBJ1-2	CASSPHGQGVNYGYTF	TGTGCCAGCAGCCCCCATGGGCAGGGGGTGAACTATGGCTACACCTTC
NA	many	TRBV7-2	TRBJ1-2	CASSPGLVEGYTF	TGTGCCAGCAGCCCGGGCCTCGTCGAAGGCTACACCTTC
TRBD2	NA	TRBV20-1	TRBJ2-1	CSARSGKGGSNEQFF	TGCAGTGCTAGGTCAGGCAAGGGAGGGTCCAATGAGCAGTTCTTC
NA	many	TRBV3-1	TRBJ1-2	CASSQYRATHGYTF	TGTGCCAGCAGCCAATATAGGGCTACTCATGGCTACACCTTC
NA	few	TRBV30	TRBJ1-2	CAWSVQETGRYGYTF	TGTGCCTGGAGTGTACAGGAGACAGGCCGCTATGGCTACACCTTC
NA	many	TRBV30	TRBJ1-5	CAWGGSNNQPQHF	TGTGCCTGGGGAGGCAGTAACAATCAGCCCCAGCATTTT
TRBD2	NA	TRBV20-1	TRBJ2-5	CSAREAGRPETQYF	TGCAGTGCTAGGGAAGCGGGGAGGCCAGAGACCCAGTACTTC
TRBD1	many	TRBV9	TRBJ1-2	CASSPRQGGSYGYTF	TGTGCCAGCAGCCCCCGGCAGGGGGGTAGCTATGGCTACACCTTC
NA	NA	TRBV30	TRBJ1-1	CAWSVRLGNTEAFF	TGTGCCTGGAGTGTACGTCTAGGGAACACTGAAGCTTTCTTT
NA	many	TRBV9	TRBJ2-1	CASSGPKGGASSYNEQFF	TGTGCCAGCAGCGGACCAAAGGGGGGCGCGAGCTCCTACAATGAGCAGTTCTTC
NA	many	TRBV20-1	TRBJ2-4	CSARDHRVAKNIQYF	TGCAGTGCTAGAGATCATCGAGTAGCCAAAAACATTCAGTACTTC
NA	NA	TRBV18	TRBJ1-1	CASSGRGGKNTEAFF	TGTGCCAGCTCAGGGAGGGGGGGAAAGAACACTGAAGCTTTCTTT
TRBD1	many	TRBV5-1	TRBJ2-4	CASSFTGTGMNIQYF	TGCGCCAGCAGCTTCACCGGGACAGGGATGAACATTCAGTACTTC
TRBD2	NA	TRBV27	TRBJ2-5	CASSQSPLAGYQETRYF	TGTGCCAGCAGCCAGTCTCCGTTAGCGGGCTATCAAGAGACCCGGTACTTC
NA	many	TRBV18	TRBJ1-4	CASSPYRQQLNEKLFF	TGTGCCAGCTCACCATACCGACAGCAACTTAATGAAAAACTGTTTTTT
NA	NA	TRBV7-6	TRBJ1-2	CASSPNRGDDCTF	TGTGCCAGCAGTCCAAATCGAGGGGACGATTGCACCTTC
TRBD2	few	TRBV5-5	TRBJ2-5	CASSLAVSGGDLQETQYF	TGTGCCAGCAGCTTGGCCGTTAGCGGGGGGGACCTCCAAGAGACCCAGTACTTC
NA	many	TRBV3-1	TRBJ2-7	CASSPDGLTYEQYF	TGTGCCAGCAGCCCAGATGGGTTAACCTACGAGCAGTACTTC
NA	NA	TRBV24-1	TRBJ1-1	CATSDPEKAPEAFF	TGTGCCACCAGTGACCCCGAGAAGGCCCCTGAAGCTTTCTTT
TRBD2	NA	TRBV29-1	TRBJ2-3	CSVYRAGGLADTQYF	TGCAGCGTCTACAGAGCGGGGGGGCTCGCAGATACGCAGTATTTT
NA	many	TRBV6-2/TRBV6-3	TRBJ2-6	CASSTASGANVLTF	TGTGCCAGCAGTACAGCCTCTGGGGCCAACGTCCTGACTTTC
NA	many	TRBV3-1	TRBJ2-5	CASSLIKETQYF	TGTGCCAGCAGCCTCATAAAAGAGACCCAGTACTTC
TRBD1	few	TRBV12-3/TRBV12-4	TRBJ2-1	CASSSIQGAHNEQFF	TGTGCCAGCAGCTCAATACAGGGGGCGCACAATGAGCAGTTCTTC
NA	once	TRBV12-2	TRBJ2-3	CASRKGTARDPFSTDTQYF	TGTGCAAGTCGCAAAGGAACGGCTCGTGATCCGTTTAGCACAGATACGCAGTATTTT
NA	few	TRBV5-1	TRBJ1-4	CASSIGPSSTNKKLFF	TGCGCCAGCAGCATAGGACCATCTTCTACTAATAAAAAACTGTTTTTT
TRBD2	many	TRBV7-2	TRBJ2-5	CASSRLLAGGGETQYF	TGTGCCAGCAGCCGACTGCTAGCGGGGGGTGGAGAGACCCAGTACTTC
TRBD1	many	TRBV18	TRBJ1-6	CAGRQGSKSPLHF	TGTGCCGGACGACAGGGTAGTAAATCACCCCTCCACTTT
NA	NA	TRBV18	TRBJ1-1	CASYAGGGNTEAFF	TGTGCCAGCTACGCGGGAGGAGGGAACACTGAAGCTTTCTTT
NA	many	TRBV10-3	TRBJ1-2	CAISPDNGGYTF	TGTGCCATCAGCCCCGACAACGGCGGCTACACCTTC
NA	many	TRBV7-2	TRBJ2-3	CASSLAGNTHTQYF	TGTGCCAGCAGCTTAGCGGGGAACACGCATACGCAGTATTTT
TRBD2	many	TRBV6-2/TRBV6-3	TRBJ2-7	CASWKQRGPERADEQYF	TGTGCCAGCTGGAAGCAGCGGGGGCCGGAAAGGGCTGACGAGCAGTACTTC
NA	NA	TRBV7-6	TRBJ2-2	CASSPGRDRPGELFF	TGTGCCAGCAGTCCGGGCCGGGACCGACCCGGGGAGCTGTTTTTT
NA	many	TRBV7-9	TRBJ1-2	CASSPTFTRVGGYTF	TGTGCCAGCAGCCCCACCTTCACACGGGTTGGAGGCTACACCTTC
NA	NA	TRBV9	TRBJ2-1	CASGAGLGVYNEQFF	TGTGCCAGCGGCGCTGGTCTGGGGGTTTACAATGAGCAGTTCTTC
TRBD2	few	TRBV18	TRBJ2-1	CASSPRDGLASYNEQFF	TGTGCCAGCTCACCACGGGACGGACTAGCGTCCTACAATGAGCAGTTCTTC
NA	NA	TRBV6-5	TRBJ1-2	CASSYSMTRGLNYGYTF	TGTGCCAGCAGTTACTCTATGACAAGGGGACTTAACTATGGCTACACCTTC
NA	NA	TRBV7-2	TRBJ1-1	CASSVDYTEAFF	TGTGCCAGCAGCGTAGACTACACTGAAGCTTTCTTT
NA	NA	TRBV3-1	TRBJ1-2	CASSQGGGDGYTF	TGTGCCAGCAGCCAAGGGGGCGGAGATGGCTACACCTTC
NA	many	TRBV5-1	TRBJ2-7	CASSLEGGSREQYF	TGCGCCAGCAGCTTGGAGGGGGGCTCGAGGGAGCAGTACTTC
NA	few	TRBV28	TRBJ1-4	CASSIGGHQEKLFF	TGTGCCAGCAGTATCGGGGGTCATCAAGAAAAACTGTTTTTT
TRBD2	many	TRBV4-3	TRBJ2-3	CASSLRAGAGGPDTQYF	TGCGCCAGCAGCCTTCGGGCCGGAGCGGGGGGACCAGATACGCAGTATTTT
NA	many	TRBV15	TRBJ2-5	CATSRAGTHIKETQYF	TGTGCCACCAGCAGGGCCGGGACACATATCAAAGAGACCCAGTACTTC
NA	NA	TRBV7-8	TRBJ2-5	CASSFISGKETQYF	TGTGCCAGCAGCTTTATCAGCGGAAAAGAGACCCAGTACTTC
TRBD1	NA	TRBV20-1	TRBJ2-1	CSAAGTGDSGEQFF	TGCAGTGCTGCCGGGACAGGGGATAGCGGTGAGCAGTTCTTC
TRBD1	NA	TRBV6-2/TRBV6-3	TRBJ2-2	CASRHTDRVGELFF	TGTGCCAGCAGACACACGGACAGGGTCGGGGAGCTGTTTTTT
TRBD2	NA	TRBV30	TRBJ2-5	CAWRTSGGAAETQYF	TGTGCCTGGCGGACTAGCGGGGGGGCCGCGGAGACCCAGTACTTC
NA	many	TRBV9	TRBJ1-6	CASSAPGTSSNSPLHF	TGTGCCAGCAGCGCCCCGGGGACGAGCTCAAATTCACCCCTCCACTTT